The 30 T cell receptor beta chains below come from one sample, sequenced in a study of T cell responses to AZD1222 COVID-19 vaccine. Clones were read by immunoSEQ multiplex PCR, and TCRdb kept only the in-frame ones, dropping some. This repertoire shows 110,000 or so clones, roughly 92% found once; its top ten account for approximately 4.2%. Source: peripheral blood, taken on day 0 of AZD1222 vaccination. The origin of the receptors is an adult in good health.

This clone was seen a handful of times. The V and J genes are TRBV19 and TRBJ1-3; no clear D gene. This CDR3 spans 13 amino acids. CDR1 and CDR2 from the germline V gene are LNHDA and SQIVND (reference sequence). Trimming took off 6 bases at V and 5 bases at J, with 11 bases between the two ends. The CDR3 region is CASRSDGRNTIYF. CDR3 DNA: TGTGCCAGTAGGTCTGACGGTCGAAACACCATATATTTT.

This chain connects TRBV7-3 to TRBJ1-6; TRBD1 is a possible D gene (5 bases). CDR1 is SGHTA and CDR2 is FQGTGA in the germline V gene. V was cut by 0 bases and J by 9 bases, with 9 bases left in between. CDR3 length equals 14 residues. The CDR3 DNA sequence: TGTGCCAGCAGCTTAACCCGCGGGGGTTCACCCCTCCACTTT. Translation: CASSLTRGGSPLHF.

V and J are TRBV6-2 or TRBV6-3 and TRBJ1-5; perhaps TRBD1 as D (6 bases). Trimming removed 4 bases at V and 6 bases at J, with 10 bases between. The CDR3 has 13 residues. Germline values: CDR1 MNHEY, CDR2 SVGEGT. CDR3 DNA sequence: TGTGCCAGCAGTTCGGGGGGGGCTCAGCCCCAGCATTTT. Amino acid sequence: CASSSGGAQPQHF.

The chain couples TRBV28 to TRBJ1-1; D not resolved. The CDR3 sequence is 14 residues long. V lost 7 bases and J 0 bases, leaving 12 bases between the germline ends. Per germline, CDR1 MDHEN and CDR2 SYDVKM. CDR3 nucleotides: TGTGCCAGCACCGCGACACGAATGAACACTGAAGCTTTCTTT. Encoded protein: CASTATRMNTEAFF.

V usage is TRBV6-5 and J usage is TRBJ1-4; TRBD1 might be the D (6 bases). The V and J ends lost 6 bases and 1 base respectively, with 9 bases between them. This CDR3 is 14 amino acids long. Per the germline V gene, CDR1 is MNHEY and CDR2 is SVGAGI. CDR3 region: CASRPRGTNEKLFF. DNA of the CDR3: TGTGCCAGCAGACCCAGGGGAACTAATGAAAAACTGTTTTTT.

This clone was found once. The V gene is TRBV9, the J gene TRBJ2-3; 8 nucleotides align to TRBD2. The CDR3 consists of 17 residues. Germline V gives CDR1 SGDLS, CDR2 YYNGEE. With 4 bases clipped from V and 4 bases from J, the junction kept 14 bases outside the gene matches. CDR3 in DNA: TGTGCCAGCAGCCTCTCGGGAGGGGGGGCTCGGGCAGATACGCAGTATTTT. Protein product: CASSLSGGGARADTQYF.

The chain combines TRBV10-3 with TRBJ1-2; possible D gene TRBD1, 5 bases. The CDR3 loop spans 14 amino acids. V was shortened by 7 bases and J by 9 bases, with 21 bases between the two germline ends. Germline-derived CDR1 and CDR2 are ENHRY and SYGVKD. The CDR3 region has the DNA TGTGCCATCAATGACTTGGACGGGGCTCGGCGCTACACCTTC. Its translation: CAINDLDGARRYTF.

The chain employs TRBV27 and TRBJ2-7, with D perhaps matching TRBD1 or TRBD2 (7 bases each). The V end was cut by 4 bases, the J end by 0 bases, with 13 bases between. CDR3 length: 15 residues. Germline CDR1 MNHEY, CDR2 SMNVEV (reference sequence). CDR3 in amino acids: CASSWGRGLSYEQYF. CDR3 DNA sequence: TGTGCCAGCAGTTGGGGGAGGGGGCTCTCCTACGAGCAGTACTTC.

V and J are TRBV5-1 and TRBJ2-3; 8 bases map to TRBD1. The CDR3 contains 14 residues. In germline, CDR1 is SGHRS, CDR2 YFSETQ. Trimming took 7 bases from V and 1 from J; bases not matched to a gene: 5. The CDR3 reads CASGPGQGTDTQYF. The CDR3 bases are TGCGCCAGCGGACCGGGACAGGGCACAGATACGCAGTATTTT.

The rearrangement uses TRBV28 and TRBJ1-4, with 10 positions matching TRBD1. CDR1 MDHEN and CDR2 SYDVKM come from the germline V gene. The CDR3 sequence is 22 residues long. J lost 0 bases, V lost 5 bases, and 21 bases had no gene match. In DNA, the CDR3 is TGTGCCAGCAGTATCCCCTTAGGCGGGACAGGGGCCGCCCGAGCAACTAATGAAAAACTGTTTTTT. Translated, it gives CASSIPLGGTGAARATNEKLFF.

The gene calls are TRBV9 and TRBJ1-6; TRBD1 aligns across 7 bases. This CDR3 has 15 amino acids. Unmatched junction bases numbered 11, after V lost 4 bases and J lost 10 bases. From germline, CDR1 is SGDLS and CDR2 YYNGEE. CDR3 protein: CASSPQGERISPLHF. The CDR3 DNA is TGTGCCAGCAGCCCGCAGGGGGAACGGATCTCACCCCTCCACTTT. Based on the CDR3 plus reference TRBV9 and TRBJ1-6, the full variable domain is DSGVTQTPKHLITATGQRVTLRCSPRSGDLSVYWYQQSLDQGLQFLIQYYNGEERAKGNILERFSAQQFPDLHSELNLSSLELGDSALYFCASSPQGERISPLHFGNGTRLTVT.

The rearrangement joins TRBV9 to TRBJ2-3, with 8 nucleotides matching TRBD1. Trimming cost V 0 bases and J 2 bases; bases outside gene matches: 8. Germline V gene data show CDR1 as SGDLS and CDR2 as YYNGEE. The CDR3 loop spans 17 amino acids. CDR3 DNA: TGTGCCAGCAGCGTAGGGTGGTTGGACAGGGTCACAGATACGCAGTATTTT. Translation gives CASSVGWLDRVTDTQYF.

In the case of this clone: This same CDR3 is encoded by further DNA sequences in the sample. The chain recombines TRBV19 with TRBJ2-6; D is unclear. Trimming removed 5 bases at V and 0 bases at J, with 5 bases between. Germline-derived CDR1 and CDR2 are LNHDA and SQIVND (reference sequence). The length of the CDR3 is 14 residues. CDR3 residues: CASSVSSGANVLTF. DNA for the CDR3: TGTGCCAGTAGTGTTAGCTCTGGGGCCAACGTCCTGACTTTC.

V gene TRBV19 combines with J gene TRBJ2-3; no clear D. The V end lost 4 bases, the J end lost 2 bases, and 10 bases lay between the germline ends. The V gene's germline CDR1 is LNHDA and CDR2 SQIVND (reference sequence). There are 14 residues in the CDR3. CDR3 sequence: CASSNSINTDTQYF. Here the CDR3 DNA reads TGTGCCAGTAGTAACAGCATTAACACAGATACGCAGTATTTT.

CDR3 in DNA: TGTGCCAGTAGCCTGGACAGATTTAATTCACCCCTCCACTTT. The encoded protein is CASSLDRFNSPLHF. This rearrangement joins TRBV19 to TRBJ1-6, with D maybe TRBD1 (6 bases). V dropped 6 bases and J dropped 6 bases, with 12 bases sitting between them. CDR1 and CDR2 from the germline V gene are LNHDA and SQIVND (reference sequence). The CDR3 is made up of 14 amino acids.

The gene calls are TRBV6-6 and TRBJ2-5; 7 nucleotides agree with TRBD2. V dropped 5 bases and J dropped 5; count of bases not matched to a gene: 5. Per germline, CDR1 MNHNY and CDR2 SVGAGI (reference sequence). The CDR3 totals 13 residues. CDR3 DNA sequence: TGTGCCAGCAGTACTCCTAGCGGCGAGACCCAGTACTTC. Amino acid sequence: CASSTPSGETQYF.

The genes are TRBV7-9 and TRBJ1-5; 8 nucleotides line up with TRBD1. With V trimmed by 5 bases and J by 0 bases, 15 bases remained unmatched. This CDR3 has 19 amino acids. The germline V gene encodes CDR1 SEHNR and CDR2 FQNEAQ (reference sequence). CDR3 loop: CASSRTDFTGGNSNQPQHF. For the CDR3, the DNA is TGTGCCAGCAGCCGCACAGACTTTACAGGGGGGAATAGCAATCAGCCCCAGCATTTT.

V gene TRBV9 combines with J gene TRBJ1-2, with D perhaps TRBD1 (5 bases). Trimming cost V 6 bases and J 8 bases, with 23 bases left between them. This CDR3 has 15 amino acids. Germline CDR1 is SGDLS and CDR2 is YYNGEE. CDR3 nucleotide sequence: TGTGCCAGCATCAGACCCCGAAAGGGGCGCGGGGGCTACACCTTC. This encodes CASIRPRKGRGGYTF.

CDR3 amino acids: CASSPQSDGELFF. The CDR3 nucleotides are TGTGCCAGCTCACCACAGAGTGACGGGGAGCTGTTTTTT. The rearrangement links TRBV18 to TRBJ2-2; D unresolved. V lost 1 base and J 7 bases, leaving 7 bases between the germline ends. Germline lookup yields CDR1 KGHSH and CDR2 LQKENI. The CDR3 runs to 13 residues.

The rearrangement joins TRBV11-2 to TRBJ1-3; possibly TRBD1 for D (5 bases). The CDR3 is 15 amino acids. Germline CDR1 SGHAT, CDR2 FQNNGV. Trimming removed 8 bases from V and 0 bases from J, with 14 bases in between. The CDR3 is CASAGGASSGNTIYF. The CDR3 DNA reads TGTGCCAGCGCGGGAGGGGCCTCCTCTGGAAACACCATATATTTT.

This clone was seen only a few times. The J gene is TRBJ1-6, the V gene TRBV4-2; no firm D call. Germline V gene lookup returns CDR1 LGHNA and CDR2 YNFKEQ. The V and J ends lost 1 base and 0 bases respectively, with 7 bases between them. This CDR3 comprises 16 residues. The CDR3 is CASSQAQSSYNSPLHF. CDR3 coding DNA: TGTGCCAGCAGCCAAGCGCAAAGCTCCTATAATTCACCCCTCCACTTT.

CDR3 loop: CASSKGNSPLHF. CDR3 DNA: TGTGCCAGCAGCAAAGGGAATTCACCCCTCCACTTT. The chain is built from TRBV21-1 and TRBJ1-6. TRBV21-1 is a known pseudogene. The CDR3 loop spans 12 amino acids.

About this clone itself: Additional DNA sequences in this sample encode the identical CDR3. The chain uses TRBV4-1 and TRBJ1-2; D not resolved. Looked up from germline, CDR1 is MGHRA and CDR2 is YSYEKL. The germline V and J ends were trimmed by 1 base and 2 bases, with 2 bases remaining between them. The CDR3 is made up of 12 amino acids. Here the CDR3 DNA reads TGCGCCAGCAGCCAAGGGAACTATGGCTACACCTTC. Residues: CASSQGNYGYTF.

V and J are TRBV7-8 and TRBJ1-2, with TRBD1 identical over 7 bases. Germline lookup yields CDR1 SGHVS and CDR2 FQNEAQ. The CDR3 contains 20 residues. J was trimmed by 4 bases and V by 0 bases; bases with no gene match: 20. In nucleotides, the CDR3 is TGTGCCAGCAGCTTAGCGCATCCGGCGGGACAGCGGAACAGCCCCTATGGCTACACCTTC. Protein: CASSLAHPAGQRNSPYGYTF.

The rearrangement links TRBV5-1 to TRBJ2-2, with D hard to call. The CDR3 sequence is 15 residues long. Germline V gene sequence: CDR1 SGHRS, CDR2 YFSETQ. V was trimmed by 0 bases and J by 0 bases, leaving 6 bases between them. In nucleotides, the CDR3 is TGCGCCAGCAGCTTGGTTCAGGCGAACACCGGGGAGCTGTTTTTT. Residues: CASSLVQANTGELFF.

The rearrangement uses TRBV7-2 and TRBJ1-6, with 11 positions matching TRBD1. The CDR3 consists of 19 residues. J lost 4 bases, V lost 1 base, and 9 bases had no gene match. CDR1 and CDR2 (germline): SGHTA, FQGNSA. CDR3 in DNA: TGTGCCAGCAGCTTAGACGGGACAGGGGGTGTTTTTTATAATTCACCCCTCCACTTT. Its protein is CASSLDGTGGVFYNSPLHF. Based on the CDR3 plus reference TRBV7-2 and TRBJ1-6, the full variable domain is GAGVSQSPSNKVTEKGKDVELRCDPISGHTALYWYRQSLGQGLEFLIYFQGNSAPDKSGLPSDRFSAERTGGSVSTLTIQRTQQEDSAVYLCASSLDGTGGVFYNSPLHFGNGTRLTVT.

This clone was seen more than once but under ten times. The V call is TRBV5-6, the J call TRBJ2-5; D is unresolved. Germline assignment: CDR1 SGHDT and CDR2 YYEEEE. This CDR3 spans 16 amino acids. Trimming took off 2 bases at V and 2 bases at J, with 16 bases between the two ends. The CDR3 DNA reads TGTGCCAGCAGCTTTACATGGGATCCCCTACAAGAGACCCAGTACTTC. Amino acids: CASSFTWDPLQETQYF.

This clone has a single count. The gene calls are TRBV5-1 and TRBJ1-1; D is possibly TRBD1 (5 bases). This CDR3 spans 16 amino acids. Germline loops: CDR1 SGHRS, CDR2 YFSETQ. The V end lost 4 bases, the J end lost 0 bases, and 16 bases lay between the germline ends. CDR3 in amino acids: CASSEGATRMNTEAFF. For the CDR3, the DNA is TGCGCCAGCAGCGAAGGGGCTACCAGAATGAACACTGAAGCTTTCTTT.

The chain has TRBV18 and TRBJ2-7; possible D gene TRBD2, 6 bases. The V gene's germline CDR1 is KGHSH and CDR2 LQKENI. With 0 bases removed from V and 2 bases from J, the gap between germline ends came to 14 bases. This CDR3 comprises 16 residues. CDR3 DNA: TGTGCCAGCTCACCACCGGGGCGGGGAGAAGCCTACGAGCAGTACTTC. As protein: CASSPPGRGEAYEQYF.

The chain has TRBV9 and TRBJ2-1; the match to TRBD1 covers 8 bases. Looked up from germline, CDR1 is SGDLS and CDR2 is YYNGEE. With 3 bases clipped from V and 8 bases from J, the junction kept 16 bases outside the gene matches. CDR3 length equals 17 residues. CDR3 sequence (DNA): TGTGCCAGCAGCGGAGGGTCCAGGACAGGGAGAGGGCATGAGCAGTTCTTC. Its protein is CASSGGSRTGRGHEQFF.